The source of this TCR beta chain is a study of blood T cell repertoires in COVID-19. In the original workflow: Reference gene primer amplification yielded estimated nucleated cell counts. Profiling relied on immunoSEQ multiplex PCR, and the TCRdb table lists in-frame clones only, not all of them. V, J and clone size are those of that table, while D and trimming were read from the DNA. The sample yields more than 65,000 clones, around 80% seen once. CDR1 and CDR2 (germline): DFQATT, SNEGSKA (reference sequence). There are 11 residues in the CDR3. V was cut by 2 bases and J by 7 bases, with 8 bases left in between.

Sequenced material: peripheral blood. The chain is built from TRBV20-1 and TRBJ1-2; no definite D call. The source of this sequence is a woman aged 80 or over with acute or convalescent COVID-19. This chain's CDR3 is CSARSPSGYTF. DNA for the CDR3: TGCAGTGCTAGATCCCCGTCTGGCTACACCTTC.